The 28 T cell receptor beta chains in this list originate from one sample, sequenced in a study of OX40 agonist ivuxolimab in advanced cancers. Sequenced by immunoSEQ multiplex PCR; TCRdb stores in-frame clones only, minus some. The table shows roughly 8,700 clones, with about 90% occurring only once. Sample: CD4+ or CD8+ T cells sorted from blood, taken in a trial of the OX40 agonist ivuxolimab. The receptors stem from an adult with an advanced solid tumor such as melanoma, head and neck, liver or kidney cancer.

The V call is TRBV11-2, the J call TRBJ1-2, with 11 bases lining up with TRBD1. This CDR3 comprises 15 residues. Germline CDR1 is SGHAT and CDR2 is FQNNGV. The J segment lost 4 bases and the V segment lost 5 bases, leaving 6 bases of the junction unmatched. Written as DNA, the CDR3 is TGTGCCAGCAGCGTGTATGGACAGGGGGCCTATGGCTACACCTTC. This sequence encodes CASSVYGQGAYGYTF.

The V call is TRBV7-9, the J call TRBJ2-2; maybe TRBD2 (5 bases). The CDR3 totals 15 residues. Trimming removed 4 bases at V and 7 bases at J, with 16 bases between. The germline V gene encodes CDR1 SEHNR and CDR2 FQNEAQ (reference sequence). The CDR3 loop reads CASSSVSSDYGELFF. The CDR3, as DNA: TGTGCCAGCAGCTCAGTGAGTAGCGACTACGGGGAGCTGTTTTTT.

This chain uses TRBV5-1 with TRBJ2-3, with 7 positions matching TRBD2. This CDR3 has 15 amino acids. J was trimmed by 4 bases and V by 6 bases; bases with no gene match: 11. Per the germline V gene, CDR1 is SGHRS and CDR2 is YFSETQ. Written as DNA, the CDR3 is TGCGCCAGCATCGGGACTACCGGAGGCCCAGATACGCAGTATTTT. This sequence encodes CASIGTTGGPDTQYF.

This sequence joins TRBV9 and TRBJ2-2; 10 bases agree with TRBD2. The CDR3 covers 17 residues. The J segment lost 0 bases and the V segment lost 0 bases, leaving 2 bases of the junction unmatched. Germline-derived CDR1 and CDR2 are SGDLS and YYNGEE. The CDR3 DNA reads as TGTGCCAGCAGCGTAGGGACTAGCGGTTCGAACACCGGGGAGCTGTTTTTT. Translated, it gives CASSVGTSGSNTGELFF.

The chain couples TRBV2 to TRBJ2-5; weak D call: TRBD2 (6 bases). V lost 5 bases and J lost 3, with 13 bases in between. Germline CDR1 reads SNHLY; CDR2 reads FYNNEI. The CDR3 extends over 14 amino acids. CDR3 loop: CASSQTLAEETQYF. The CDR3 DNA reads TGTGCCAGCAGTCAAACCTTAGCGGAAGAGACCCAGTACTTC.

The J gene is TRBJ1-2, the V gene TRBV5-1; no firm D call. The CDR3 length is 16 residues. Germline V CDR1 and CDR2: SGHRS, YFSETQ. The V and J ends lost 0 bases and 6 bases respectively, with 18 bases between them. For the CDR3, the DNA is TGCGCCAGCAGCTTGGCGGGATCCACGGCACTCGATGGCTACACCTTC. Protein: CASSLAGSTALDGYTF.

This chain joins TRBV6-5 and TRBJ2-7; TRBD1 is a possible D gene (5 bases). This CDR3 has 13 amino acids. Germline V gene lookup returns CDR1 MNHEY and CDR2 SVGAGI. Trimming pared 10 bases from V and 2 bases from J, leaving 15 bases between. CDR3 bases: TGTGCCACCAGGGTAGTTAATGCCTACGAGCAGTACTTC. Residues: CATRVVNAYEQYF.

In nucleotides, the CDR3 is TGCAGCGTTGCCGTGACTAGCGGGTACAATGAGCAGTTCTTC. This translates into CSVAVTSGYNEQFF. The rearrangement uses TRBV29-1 and TRBJ2-1; 10 positions agree with TRBD2. V shed 4 bases and J 4 bases; nucleotides not matched to a gene: 4. The CDR3 has 14 residues. Germline assignment: CDR1 SQVTM and CDR2 ANQGSEA.

This clone has only a few counts. The chain has TRBV27 and TRBJ2-2; possible D gene TRBD2, 6 bases. CDR3 length: 13 amino acids. V lost 8 bases and J 5 bases, leaving 12 bases between the germline ends. In germline, CDR1 is MNHEY, CDR2 SMNVEV (reference sequence). In DNA form, the CDR3 reads TGTGCCAGCGCCTCGGGAGATACCGGGGAGCTGTTTTTT. Residues: CASASGDTGELFF.

The rearrangement uses TRBV9 and TRBJ1-3; weak D call: TRBD1 (5 bases). Germline CDR1 and CDR2: SGDLS and YYNGEE. With 3 bases removed from V and 0 bases from J, the gap between germline ends came to 10 bases. The CDR3 covers 15 residues. The CDR3 is CASSAGGPSGNTIYF. The CDR3 DNA reads TGTGCCAGCAGCGCTGGGGGTCCCTCTGGAAACACCATATATTTT.

This chain links TRBV2 with TRBJ1-4; D is unclear. V was pared by 4 bases and J by 2 bases, with 5 bases between. CDR1 is SNHLY, CDR2 FYNNEI, per germline. The CDR3 is 13 residues long. The CDR3 region has the DNA TGTGCCAGCAGTGGGTTGACTAATGAAAAACTGTTTTTT. This codes for CASSGLTNEKLFF.

The V and J genes are TRBV6-5 and TRBJ1-2; D is ambiguous. The CDR3 length is 15 residues. Trimming stripped 0 bases from V and 3 bases from J, with 11 bases between. The germline CDR1 and CDR2 sequences are MNHEY and SVGAGI. DNA for the CDR3: TGTGCCAGCAGTTACTCCCCGGGGTTCCACTATGGCTACACCTTC. This sequence encodes CASSYSPGFHYGYTF.

This clone came up once. The V call is TRBV29-1, the J call TRBJ2-3, with 14 bases that match TRBD2. J was trimmed by 5 bases and V by 7 bases; bases with no gene match: 5. The CDR3 has 14 amino acids. Germline-derived CDR1 and CDR2 are SQVTM and ANQGSEA. The CDR3 protein is CSAGLAGGLDTQYF. The DNA of the CDR3 is TGCAGCGCCGGACTAGCGGGAGGATTAGATACGCAGTATTTT.

The V and J genes are TRBV29-1 and TRBJ1-2; 11 bases are shared with TRBD1. V was clipped by 0 bases and J by 7 bases; unmatched bases: 4. The length of the CDR3 is 14 residues. CDR1 is SQVTM and CDR2 is ANQGSEA in the germline V gene. CDR3 sequence: CSVEDSDRGRGYTF. The CDR3 region has the DNA TGCAGCGTTGAAGATTCGGACAGGGGGCGTGGCTACACCTTC.

V usage is TRBV21-1 and J usage is TRBJ2-1; the table's TRBD2 call for D was not verified on the DNA. TRBV21-1 is assigned pseudogene status. The CDR3 is 18 residues long. The CDR3, as DNA: TGTGCCAGCAGCAAAATCCCAAATAGCGGGAGATTTTACAATGAGCAGTTCTTC. It specifies CASSKIPNSGRFYNEQFF.

This clone has a handful of counts. The chain recombines TRBV27 with TRBJ1-1; D might be TRBD1 (5 bases). V lost 6 bases and J lost 3, with 17 bases in between. The CDR3 loop spans 15 amino acids. The V gene's germline CDR1 is MNHEY and CDR2 SMNVEV (reference sequence). The DNA for the CDR3 is TGTGCCAGCAGCCTAACGATTGGGGGAGACACTGAAGCTTTCTTT. Translated: CASSLTIGGDTEAFF.

V gene TRBV7-6 combines with J gene TRBJ2-7; TRBD1 aligns across 8 bases. Germline CDR1 and CDR2: SGHVS and FNYEAQ. The CDR3 is made up of 14 amino acids. V was pared by 5 bases and J by 5 bases, with 8 bases of the junction left unmatched. The CDR3 loop is CASSEDRVVDEQYF. The CDR3 nucleotides read TGTGCCAGCAGCGAGGACAGGGTGGTCGACGAGCAGTACTTC. Together with reference TRBV7-6 and TRBJ2-7, the CDR3 gives the full variable domain: GAGVSQSPRYKVTKRGQDVALRCDPISGHVSLYWYRQALGQGPEFLTYFNYEAQQDKSGLPNDRFSAERPEGSISTLTIQRTEQRDSAMYRCASSEDRVVDEQYFGPGTRLTVT.

CDR3 residues: CASRPPGGLNEQFF. The DNA for the CDR3 is TGTGCCAGCAGGCCCCCAGGGGGGCTCAATGAGCAGTTCTTC. The chain uses TRBV11-3 and TRBJ2-1; D might be TRBD1 (7 bases). The CDR3 is made up of 14 amino acids. Germline CDR1 and CDR2: SGHNT and YENEEA. The germline V and J ends were trimmed by 6 bases and 6 bases, with 15 bases remaining between them.

This clone was observed a single time. V is TRBV5-1 and J is TRBJ2-1; 8 bases are a match to TRBD2. The germline CDR1 and CDR2 sequences are SGHRS and YFSETQ. The V gene end was trimmed by 4 bases and the J gene end by 6 bases; junction bases not matched to a gene: 9. This CDR3 region has 15 residues. The CDR3 sequence is CASSPPLAGANEQFF. Here the CDR3 DNA reads TGCGCCAGCAGCCCACCGCTAGCGGGTGCCAATGAGCAGTTCTTC.

The chain couples TRBV5-1 to TRBJ1-1; D gene unclear. V was clipped by 1 base and J by 11 bases, with 15 bases between them. The germline V gene has CDR1 SGHRS and CDR2 YFSETQ. The CDR3 has 13 amino acids. This chain's CDR3 is CASSLRAPTGAFF. CDR3 nucleotides: TGCGCCAGCAGCTTGCGGGCTCCTACTGGGGCTTTCTTT.

This clone was detected only once. This rearrangement joins TRBV7-9 to TRBJ1-1, with TRBD1 matching over 7 bases. The V and J ends lost 5 bases and 1 base, in that order; junction bases with no gene match: 4. CDR1 SEHNR and CDR2 FQNEAQ come from the germline V gene (reference sequence). The CDR3 extends over 14 amino acids. The CDR3 protein is CASSMGQKNTEAFF. The CDR3 nucleotides read TGTGCCAGCAGCATGGGACAGAAGAACACTGAAGCTTTCTTT.

The rearrangement links TRBV4-1 to TRBJ2-7, with 7 bases aligning to TRBD2. V was clipped by 1 base and J by 3 bases; unmatched bases: 9. This CDR3 contains 16 residues. Per germline, CDR1 MGHRA and CDR2 YSYEKL. The CDR3 DNA sequence: TGCGCCAGCAGCCAAGGTTTTGGGGGGGGATACTACGAGCAGTACGTC. Protein product: CASSQGFGGGYYEQYV.

The chain employs TRBV11-3 and TRBJ2-7, with TRBD2 as a possible D gene (5 bases). The CDR3 consists of 14 residues. CDR1 is SGHNT and CDR2 is YENEEA in the germline V gene. The V and J ends lost 1 base and 3 bases respectively, with 10 bases between them. The CDR3 region has the DNA TGTGCCAGCAGCTTAGGCGCAGGAGGCTACGAGCAGTACGTC. This codes for CASSLGAGGYEQYV.

This chain connects TRBV11-3 to TRBJ1-1; D call uncertain. From germline, CDR1 is SGHNT and CDR2 YENEEA. Deletions cut 3 bases from V and 4 bases from J, with 9 bases between. This CDR3 spans 13 amino acids. The CDR3 region is CASSFGVFTEAFF. The CDR3 DNA reads as TGTGCCAGCAGCTTTGGGGTGTTCACTGAAGCTTTCTTT.

This sequence joins TRBV18 and TRBJ1-1; 7 bases are a match to TRBD1. This CDR3 is built from 14 residues. The V gene end was trimmed by 3 bases and the J gene end by 7 bases; junction bases not matched to a gene: 8. Per germline, CDR1 KGHSH and CDR2 LQKENI. This CDR3 is CASSPGRGTDEAFF. The CDR3 coding sequence is TGTGCCAGCTCACCGGGCAGGGGGACAGATGAAGCTTTCTTT. Together with reference TRBV18 and TRBJ1-1, the CDR3 gives the full variable domain: NAGVMQNPRHLVRRRGQEARLRCSPMKGHSHVYWYRQLPEEGLKFMVYLQKENIIDESGMPKERFSAEFPKEGPSILRIQQVVRGDSAAYFCASSPGRGTDEAFFGQGTRLTVV.

The V call is TRBV5-1, the J call TRBJ2-3; tentatively, D is TRBD1 or TRBD2 (6 bases each). Germline-derived CDR1 and CDR2 are SGHRS and YFSETQ. Trimming shortened V by 7 bases and J by 2 bases, and 14 bases separated the two germline ends. This CDR3 is 14 amino acids long. CDR3 bases: TGCGCCAGCTCGTGGGGGGCCTCCACAGATACGCAGTATTTT. Protein sequence: CASSWGASTDTQYF.

The chain uses TRBV15 and TRBJ1-5; 8 positions agree with TRBD1. The junction had 8 bases not matched to a gene; V was cut back by 6 bases and J by 7 bases. The CDR3 runs to 14 residues. CDR1 and CDR2 from the germline V gene are LNHNV and YYDKDF (reference sequence). For the CDR3, the DNA is TGTGCCACCAGAGCTCAGGGGGCTAGCCAGCCCCAGCATTTT. Protein product: CATRAQGASQPQHF.

The chain carries TRBV7-4 and TRBJ2-7; perhaps TRBD1 as D (5 bases). The CDR3 has 13 residues. CDR1 and CDR2 from the germline V gene are SGHVT and SQSDAQ. V was clipped by 4 bases and J by 7 bases, with 14 bases between them. CDR3 DNA: TGTGCCAGCAGCTGGTCTAGACAGAGGGAGCAGTACGTC. It translates to CASSWSRQREQYV.